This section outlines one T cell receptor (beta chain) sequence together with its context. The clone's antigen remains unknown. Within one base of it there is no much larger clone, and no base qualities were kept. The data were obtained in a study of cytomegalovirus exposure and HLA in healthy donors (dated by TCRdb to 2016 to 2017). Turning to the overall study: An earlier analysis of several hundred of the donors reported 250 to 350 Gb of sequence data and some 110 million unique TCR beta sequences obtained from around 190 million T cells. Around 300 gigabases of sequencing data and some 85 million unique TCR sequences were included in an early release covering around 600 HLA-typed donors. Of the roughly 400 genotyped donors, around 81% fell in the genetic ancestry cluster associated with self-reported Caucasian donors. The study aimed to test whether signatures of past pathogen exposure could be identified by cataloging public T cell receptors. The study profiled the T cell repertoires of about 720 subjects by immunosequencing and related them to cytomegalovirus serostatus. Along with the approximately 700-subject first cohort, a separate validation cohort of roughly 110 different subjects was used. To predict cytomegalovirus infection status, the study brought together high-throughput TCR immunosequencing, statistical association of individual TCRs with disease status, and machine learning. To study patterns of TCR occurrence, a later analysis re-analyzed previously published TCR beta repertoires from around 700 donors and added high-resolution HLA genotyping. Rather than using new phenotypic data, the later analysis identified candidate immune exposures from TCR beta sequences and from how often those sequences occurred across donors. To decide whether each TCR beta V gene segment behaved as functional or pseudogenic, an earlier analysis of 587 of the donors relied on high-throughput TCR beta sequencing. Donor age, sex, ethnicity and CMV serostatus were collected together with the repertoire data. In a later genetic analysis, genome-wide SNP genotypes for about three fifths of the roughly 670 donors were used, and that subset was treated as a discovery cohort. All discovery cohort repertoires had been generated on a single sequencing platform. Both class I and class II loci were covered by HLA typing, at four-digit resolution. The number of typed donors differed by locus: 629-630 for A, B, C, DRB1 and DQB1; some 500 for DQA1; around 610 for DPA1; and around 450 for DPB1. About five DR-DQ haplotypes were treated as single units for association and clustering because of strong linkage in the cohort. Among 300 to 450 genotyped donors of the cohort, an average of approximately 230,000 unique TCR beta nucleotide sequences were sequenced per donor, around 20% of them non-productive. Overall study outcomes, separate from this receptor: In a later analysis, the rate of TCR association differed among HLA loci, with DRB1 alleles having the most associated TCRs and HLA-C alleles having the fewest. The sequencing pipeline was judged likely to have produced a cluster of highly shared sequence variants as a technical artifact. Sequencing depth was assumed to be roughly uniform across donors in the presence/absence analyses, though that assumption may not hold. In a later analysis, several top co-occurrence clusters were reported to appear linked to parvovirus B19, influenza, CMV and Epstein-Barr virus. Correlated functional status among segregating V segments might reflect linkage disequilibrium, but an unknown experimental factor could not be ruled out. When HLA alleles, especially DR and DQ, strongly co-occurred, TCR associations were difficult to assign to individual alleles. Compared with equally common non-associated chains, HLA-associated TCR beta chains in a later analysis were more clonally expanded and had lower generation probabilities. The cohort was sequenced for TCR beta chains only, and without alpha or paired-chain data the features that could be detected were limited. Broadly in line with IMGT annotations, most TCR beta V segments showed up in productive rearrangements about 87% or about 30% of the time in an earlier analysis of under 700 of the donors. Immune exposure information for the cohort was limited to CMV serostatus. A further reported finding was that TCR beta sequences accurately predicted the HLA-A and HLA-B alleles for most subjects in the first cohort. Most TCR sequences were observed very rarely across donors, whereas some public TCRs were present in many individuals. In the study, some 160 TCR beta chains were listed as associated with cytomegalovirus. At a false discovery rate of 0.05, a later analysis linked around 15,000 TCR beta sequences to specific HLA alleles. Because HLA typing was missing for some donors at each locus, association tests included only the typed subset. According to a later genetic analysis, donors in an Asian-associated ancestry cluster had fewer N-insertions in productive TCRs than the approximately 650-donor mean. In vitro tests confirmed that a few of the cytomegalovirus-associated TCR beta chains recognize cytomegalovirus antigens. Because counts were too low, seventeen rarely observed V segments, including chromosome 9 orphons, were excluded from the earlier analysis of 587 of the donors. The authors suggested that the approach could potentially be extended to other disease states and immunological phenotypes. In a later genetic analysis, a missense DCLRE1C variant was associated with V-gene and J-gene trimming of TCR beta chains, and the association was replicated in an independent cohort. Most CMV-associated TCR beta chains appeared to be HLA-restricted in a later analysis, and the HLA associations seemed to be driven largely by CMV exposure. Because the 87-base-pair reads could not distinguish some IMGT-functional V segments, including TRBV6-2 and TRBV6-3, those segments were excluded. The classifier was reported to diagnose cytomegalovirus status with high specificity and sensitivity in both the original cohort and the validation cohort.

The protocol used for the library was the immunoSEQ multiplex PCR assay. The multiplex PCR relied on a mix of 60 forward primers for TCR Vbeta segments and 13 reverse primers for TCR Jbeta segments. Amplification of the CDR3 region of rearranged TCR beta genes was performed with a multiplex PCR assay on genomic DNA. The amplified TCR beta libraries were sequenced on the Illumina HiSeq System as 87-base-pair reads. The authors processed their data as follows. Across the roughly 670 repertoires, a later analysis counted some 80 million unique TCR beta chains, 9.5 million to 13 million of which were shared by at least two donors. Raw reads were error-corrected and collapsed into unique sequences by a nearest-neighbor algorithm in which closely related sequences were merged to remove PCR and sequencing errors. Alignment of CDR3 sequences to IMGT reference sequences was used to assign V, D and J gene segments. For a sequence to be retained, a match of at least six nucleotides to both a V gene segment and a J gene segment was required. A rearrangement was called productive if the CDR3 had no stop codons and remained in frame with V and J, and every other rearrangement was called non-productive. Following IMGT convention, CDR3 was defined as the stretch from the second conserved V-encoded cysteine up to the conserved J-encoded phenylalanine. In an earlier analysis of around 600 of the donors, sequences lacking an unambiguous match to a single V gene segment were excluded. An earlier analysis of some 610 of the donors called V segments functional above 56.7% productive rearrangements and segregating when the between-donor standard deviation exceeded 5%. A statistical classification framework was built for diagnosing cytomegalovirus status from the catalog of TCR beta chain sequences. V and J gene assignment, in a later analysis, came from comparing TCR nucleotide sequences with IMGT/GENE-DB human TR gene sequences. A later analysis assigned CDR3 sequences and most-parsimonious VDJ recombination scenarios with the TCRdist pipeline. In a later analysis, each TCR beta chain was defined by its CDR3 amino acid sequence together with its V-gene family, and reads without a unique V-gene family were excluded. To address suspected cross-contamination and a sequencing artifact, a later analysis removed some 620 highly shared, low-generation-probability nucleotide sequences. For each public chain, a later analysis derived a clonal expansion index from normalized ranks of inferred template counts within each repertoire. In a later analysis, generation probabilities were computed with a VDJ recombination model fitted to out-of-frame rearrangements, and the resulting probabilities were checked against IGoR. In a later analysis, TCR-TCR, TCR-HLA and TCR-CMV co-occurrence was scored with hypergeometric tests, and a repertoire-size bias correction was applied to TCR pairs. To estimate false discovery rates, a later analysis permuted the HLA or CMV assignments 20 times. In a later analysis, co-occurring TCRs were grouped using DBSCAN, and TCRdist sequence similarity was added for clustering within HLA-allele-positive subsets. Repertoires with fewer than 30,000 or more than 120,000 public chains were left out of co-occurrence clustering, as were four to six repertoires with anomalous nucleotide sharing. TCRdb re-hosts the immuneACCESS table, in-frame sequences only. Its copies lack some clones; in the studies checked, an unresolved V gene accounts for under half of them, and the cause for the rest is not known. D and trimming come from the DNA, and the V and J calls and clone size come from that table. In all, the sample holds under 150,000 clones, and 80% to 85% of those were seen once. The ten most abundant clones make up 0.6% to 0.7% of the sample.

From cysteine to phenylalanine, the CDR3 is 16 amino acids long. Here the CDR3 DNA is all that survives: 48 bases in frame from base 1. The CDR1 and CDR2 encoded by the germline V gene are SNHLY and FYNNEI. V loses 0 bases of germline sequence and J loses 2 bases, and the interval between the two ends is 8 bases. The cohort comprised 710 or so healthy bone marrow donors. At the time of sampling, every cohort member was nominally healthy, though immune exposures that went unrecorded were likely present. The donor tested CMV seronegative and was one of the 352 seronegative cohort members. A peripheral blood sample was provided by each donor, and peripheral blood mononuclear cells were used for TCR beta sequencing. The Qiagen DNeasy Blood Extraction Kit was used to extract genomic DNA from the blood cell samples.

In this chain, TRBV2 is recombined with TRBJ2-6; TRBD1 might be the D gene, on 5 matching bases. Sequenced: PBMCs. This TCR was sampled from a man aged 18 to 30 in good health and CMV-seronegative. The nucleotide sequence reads TGTGCCAGCAGTGAAGCTCGGACACCTGGGGCCAACGTCCTGACTTTC. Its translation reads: CASSEARTPGANVLTF.